This T cell receptor beta chain was captured in a study of shared clonotypes between healthy human individuals. Study context: The study used three CD4 naive, three CD4 memory, two CD8 naive and one CD8 memory plate per donor.

The CDR3 spans 15 residues. V gave up 5 bases and J gave up 5 bases, with 18 bases separating them. In germline, CDR1 is SEHNR, CDR2 FQNEAQ (reference sequence). Researchers partitioned CD4+ cells into CD45RA+ naive and CD45RA-negative memory subsets. Assay used: immunoSEQ multiplex PCR; TCRdb lists only in-frame clones, some missing. The data show roughly 2.2 million clones, 85% to 95% seen once. Sequenced sample: naive CD4+ T cells from PBMCs. Subset specified: CD45RA+ positively selected. V is TRBV7-9 and J is TRBJ2-5; weak D call: TRBD2 (5 bases). The receptor comes from a man aged 18 to 30 in good health. Some clones in this sample may be carry-over from other donors' samples. CDR3 sequence reads: CASSPGDWPGETQYF. The CDR3 region has the DNA TGTGCCAGCAGCCCAGGTGATTGGCCGGGGGAGACCCAGTACTTC. The entire variable domain, with the rest obtained from reference TRBV7-9 and TRBJ2-5, is as follows: DTGVSQNPRHKITKRGQNVTFRCDPISEHNRLYWYRQTLGQGPEFLTYFQNEAQLEKSRLLSDRFSAERPKGSFSTLEIQRTEQGDSAMYLCASSPGDWPGETQYFGPGTRLLVL.